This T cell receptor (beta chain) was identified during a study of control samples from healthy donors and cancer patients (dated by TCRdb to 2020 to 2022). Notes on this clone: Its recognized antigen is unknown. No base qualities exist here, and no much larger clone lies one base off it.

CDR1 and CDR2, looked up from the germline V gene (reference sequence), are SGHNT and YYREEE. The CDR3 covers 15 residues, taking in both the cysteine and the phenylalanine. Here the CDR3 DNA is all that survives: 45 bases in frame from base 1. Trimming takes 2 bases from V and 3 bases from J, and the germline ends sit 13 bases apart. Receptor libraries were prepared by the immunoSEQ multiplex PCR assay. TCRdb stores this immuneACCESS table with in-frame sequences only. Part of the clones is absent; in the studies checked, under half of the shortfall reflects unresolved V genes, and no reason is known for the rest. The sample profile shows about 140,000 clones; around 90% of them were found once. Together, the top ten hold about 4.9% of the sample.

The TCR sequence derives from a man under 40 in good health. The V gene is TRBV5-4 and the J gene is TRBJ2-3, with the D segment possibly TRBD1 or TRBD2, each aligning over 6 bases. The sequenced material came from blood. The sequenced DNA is TGTGCCAGCAGCTTTCATGGGGGGCGGACAGATACGCAGTATTTT. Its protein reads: CASSFHGGRTDTQYF. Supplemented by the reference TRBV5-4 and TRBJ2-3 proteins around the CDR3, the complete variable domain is ETGVTQSPTHLIKTRGQQVTLRCSSQSGHNTVSWYQQALGQGPQFIFQYYREEENGRGNFPPRFSGLQFPNYSSELNVNALELDDSALYLCASSFHGGRTDTQYFGPGTRLTVL.